The 22 T cell receptor beta chains given below trace back to one sample, sequenced in a study of blood T cell repertoires in COVID-19. Using immunoSEQ multiplex PCR, the repertoire was profiled, and TCRdb retains in-frame clones only, with some absent. The sample consists of some 200,000 clones, roughly 87% of them appearing once. The sample comprised PBMCs or T cells enriched from blood (not recorded which). All receptors come from a man younger than 40 in a cohort exposed to, infected with or recovered from COVID-19 (not recorded which).

This chain links TRBV25-1 with TRBJ1-2; D remains ambiguous. Trimming left V 5 bases short and J 6 bases short, with 19 bases between. The CDR3 loop spans 15 amino acids. The germline CDR1 and CDR2 sequences are MGHDK and SYGVNS. CDR3 sequence (DNA): TGTGCCAGCAGTTTCGGTTGGGAGGGTGAAAATGGCTACACCTTC. Residues: CASSFGWEGENGYTF.

The rearrangement uses TRBV3-1 (or the pseudogene TRBV3-2) and TRBJ2-2; D remains ambiguous. Trimming took 5 bases from V and 8 from J, leaving 21 bases between them. CDR3 size: 16 residues. Germline assignment: CDR1 LGHDT and CDR2 YNNKEL (reference sequence). The CDR3 nucleotides are TGTGCCAGCAGCTTTGTCCTGGGCGCTGGCCGAGGGGAGCTGTTTTTT. It is translated as CASSFVLGAGRGELFF.

The chain recombines TRBV7-2 with TRBJ2-3; D remains unclear. The CDR3 spans 16 residues. Trimming pared 5 bases from V and 2 bases from J, leaving 17 bases between. CDR1 is SGHTA and CDR2 is FQGNSA in the germline V gene. CDR3 amino acids: CASSLTLPPSTDTQYF. In DNA, the CDR3 is TGTGCCAGCAGCCTAACTCTACCCCCATCCACAGATACGCAGTATTTT.

This clone was detected only once. This chain uses TRBV18 with TRBJ1-1; TRBD1 matches at 7 bases. The CDR3 length is 14 residues. Germline loops: CDR1 KGHSH, CDR2 LQKENI. J lost 3 bases, V lost 3 bases, and 4 bases had no gene match. For the CDR3, the DNA is TGTGCCAGCTCACCTTTGGACAGGTACACTGAAGCTTTCTTT. Encoded protein: CASSPLDRYTEAFF.

The V gene is TRBV9, the J gene TRBJ1-1; 9 bases fit TRBD1. The CDR3 runs 15 residues. V lost 0 bases to trimming and J lost 6 bases; unmatched junction nucleotides: 6. Germline values: CDR1 SGDLS, CDR2 YYNGEE. CDR3 coding DNA: TGTGCCAGCAGCGTAGCTACAGGGGGCGGGGCTGAAGCTTTCTTT. Amino acid sequence: CASSVATGGGAEAFF. The full variable domain, completed using reference TRBV9 and TRBJ1-1, is DSGVTQTPKHLITATGQRVTLRCSPRSGDLSVYWYQQSLDQGLQFLIQYYNGEERAKGNILERFSAQQFPDLHSELNLSSLELGDSALYFCASSVATGGGAEAFFGQGTRLTVV.

The chain employs TRBV12-5 and TRBJ1-4; no clear D. V gave up 2 bases and J gave up 0 bases, with 16 bases separating them. This CDR3 is 18 amino acids long. Germline V CDR1 and CDR2: LGHNT, FRNRAP. CDR3 protein: CASGLPRLTPPTNEKLFF. CDR3 nucleotides: TGTGCTAGTGGTTTGCCGCGACTGACGCCTCCAACTAATGAAAAACTGTTTTTT.

The genes are TRBV5-1 and TRBJ2-7, with 8 nucleotides matching TRBD1. The V gene's germline CDR1 is SGHRS and CDR2 YFSETQ. The junction had 4 bases not matched to a gene; V was cut back by 5 bases and J by 3 bases. The CDR3 sequence is 13 residues long. The CDR3 region has the DNA TGCGCCAGCAGTTACGGACAGGGCTACGAGCAGTACTTC. Translation gives CASSYGQGYEQYF.

The genes are TRBV5-1 and TRBJ1-2, with a tentative D call TRBD1 (5 bases). This CDR3 has 14 amino acids. The V gene lost 3 bases and the J gene lost 4 bases, with 13 bases spanning the gap. Germline V gene data show CDR1 as SGHRS and CDR2 as YFSETQ. The CDR3 sequence: CASSSGRESYGYTF. CDR3 nucleotide sequence: TGCGCCAGCAGCTCAGGCAGGGAAAGCTATGGCTACACCTTC.

V usage is TRBV28 and J usage is TRBJ2-1; D perhaps matches TRBD2 (5 bases). The CDR3 runs 11 residues. The germline gives CDR1 MDHEN, CDR2 SYDVKM. V lost 5 bases and J lost 9, with 8 bases in between. Here the CDR3 reads CASSPGIEQFF. The DNA for the CDR3 is TGTGCCAGCAGTCCCGGGATTGAGCAGTTCTTC.

The chain uses TRBV11-1 and TRBJ1-4; D may be TRBD1 (6 bases). Germline V gene sequence: CDR1 SGHAT, CDR2 FQDESV (reference sequence). Trimming removed 5 bases at V and 4 bases at J, with 11 bases between. The CDR3 is 14 residues long. The chain's CDR3 is CASSRNRVNEKLFF. In DNA, the CDR3 is TGTGCCAGCAGCCGTAACAGGGTTAATGAAAAACTGTTTTTT.

The V gene is TRBV18, the J gene TRBJ1-1; 11 positions agree with TRBD1. CDR3 length: 17 amino acids. Germline assignment: CDR1 KGHSH and CDR2 LQKENI. Trimming at V came to 4 bases and at J to 1 base, leaving 8 bases not matched to a gene. Here the CDR3 DNA reads TGTGCCAGCTCACTCCCGGGACAGGGGGGCAGGAACACTGAAGCTTTCTTT. This translates into CASSLPGQGGRNTEAFF.

The rearrangement joins TRBV6-5 to TRBJ1-2; TRBD1 agrees at 11 bases. Germline lookup yields CDR1 MNHEY and CDR2 SVGAGI. The CDR3 sequence is 15 residues long. Unmatched junction bases numbered 8, after V lost 5 bases and J lost 6 bases. The CDR3 region is CASSPPRDRGNGYTF. The CDR3 DNA is TGTGCCAGCAGTCCCCCCCGGGACAGGGGGAATGGCTACACCTTC.

The chain carries TRBV7-3 and TRBJ1-1; D is ambiguous. The V end lost 4 bases, the J end lost 3 bases, and 9 bases lay between the germline ends. This CDR3 is built from 13 residues. From germline, CDR1 is SGHTA and CDR2 FQGTGA. For the CDR3, the DNA is TGTGCCAGCAGCTCGTTCGGGGACACTGAAGCTTTCTTT. Translation gives CASSSFGDTEAFF.

The genes are TRBV5-4 and TRBJ2-4, with 9 bases that match TRBD2. The CDR3 loop spans 15 amino acids. Trimming at V came to 3 bases and at J to 8 bases, leaving 9 bases not matched to a gene. CDR1 is SGHNT, CDR2 YYREEE, per germline (reference sequence). In DNA, the CDR3 is TGTGCCAGCAGCTCGAATAGCGGGAGAAGGTACATTCAGTACTTC. It specifies CASSSNSGRRYIQYF.

This clone was observed once. This sequence joins TRBV11-3 and TRBJ1-1, with TRBD1 matching 7 bases. Unmatched junction bases numbered 13, after V lost 6 bases and J lost 3 bases. Germline V gene sequence: CDR1 SGHNT, CDR2 YENEEA. The CDR3 length is 16 residues. In nucleotides, the CDR3 is TGTGCCAGCAGTTTTGGTTCAGGGGGAGAGGACACTGAAGCTTTCTTT. It codes for CASSFGSGGEDTEAFF.

This clone showed up just once. The V and J genes are TRBV7-9 and TRBJ1-6; 8 nucleotides match TRBD1. V lost 5 bases, J lost 2 bases, and 8 bases stayed unmatched. The CDR3 is 17 residues long. The germline V gene encodes CDR1 SEHNR and CDR2 FQNEAQ (reference sequence). CDR3 nucleotide sequence: TGTGCCAGCAGCCGACAGGGGAACGGTCCCTATAATTCACCCCTCCACTTT. It translates to CASSRQGNGPYNSPLHF.

This clone came up a few times. The chain uses TRBV6-2 or TRBV6-3 and TRBJ2-3; 10 bases are a match to TRBD2. This CDR3 contains 19 residues. V was clipped by 2 bases and J by 6 bases; unmatched bases: 17. Germline loops: CDR1 MNHEY, CDR2 SVGEGT. The CDR3 DNA reads TGTGCCAGCAGTTACCCCCACGGGACTAGCGACCGAACCGCGGATACGCAGTATTTT. Encoded protein: CASSYPHGTSDRTADTQYF.

The V gene is TRBV18, the J gene TRBJ2-1, with D perhaps matching TRBD2 (5 bases). V gave up 3 bases and J gave up 6 bases, with 12 bases separating them. The CDR3 is 14 residues long. CDR1 is KGHSH and CDR2 is LQKENI in the germline V gene. CDR3 residues: CASSPRAVINEQFF. The CDR3 nucleotides are TGTGCCAGCTCACCGAGGGCAGTTATCAATGAGCAGTTCTTC.

This chain joins TRBV6-5 and TRBJ1-2; the match to TRBD1 covers 7 bases. The length of the CDR3 is 16 residues. Germline-derived CDR1 and CDR2 are MNHEY and SVGAGI. Germline trimming cut 0 bases from V and 6 bases from J; bases unmatched to any gene: 10. CDR3 bases: TGTGCCAGCAGTTACTCATCGAGACAGGGAGGCGATGGCTACACCTTC. Translation gives CASSYSSRQGGDGYTF.

The chain carries TRBV9 and TRBJ1-1; perhaps TRBD1 as D (6 bases). CDR1 and CDR2 (germline): SGDLS, YYNGEE. V lost 0 bases and J 5 bases, leaving 14 bases between the germline ends. This CDR3 is 15 amino acids long. CDR3: CASSVATAGTTEAFF. In DNA, the CDR3 is TGTGCCAGCAGCGTAGCTACAGCGGGGACAACTGAAGCTTTCTTT.

J is TRBJ1-1 and V is TRBV2; the D is unclear. This CDR3 is 14 amino acids long. Germline loops: CDR1 SNHLY, CDR2 FYNNEI. V shed 3 bases and J shed 2 bases, with 10 bases lying between them. The CDR3 here is CASSEGQRNTEAFF. The CDR3 DNA sequence: TGTGCCAGCAGTGAGGGCCAGAGAAACACTGAAGCTTTCTTT.

The chain combines TRBV28 with TRBJ1-5; 7 bases are a match to TRBD1. Germline lookup yields CDR1 MDHEN and CDR2 SYDVKM. CDR3 size: 17 residues. Trimming took 6 bases from V and 3 from J; bases not matched to a gene: 14. CDR3 protein: CASSWGFQGEDNQPQHF. In DNA, the CDR3 is TGTGCCAGCAGCTGGGGATTCCAGGGGGAGGACAATCAGCCCCAGCATTTT.